This TCR beta chain was observed in a study of cytomegalovirus exposure and HLA in healthy donors. Study results and caveats: The study recorded 150 to 200 TCR beta chains that were cytomegalovirus-associated.

Concerning this clone: No antigen is known for it.

Trimming took off 3 bases at V and 3 bases at J, with 7 bases between the two ends. Germline V lookup: CDR1 SNHLY, CDR2 FYNNEI. The CDR3 sequence is 13 residues long. Clones were read by immunoSEQ multiplex PCR, and TCRdb kept only the in-frame ones, dropping some. The repertoire consists of hundreds of thousands of clones, with 85% to 90% occurring once and the leading ten covering over 0.7%. The chain couples TRBV2 to TRBJ2-3, with D possibly being TRBD2 (6 bases). The sample taken for sequencing was PBMCs. The origin of this receptor is a woman aged 18-29 years in good health and CMV-seronegative. The CDR3 nucleotides are TGTGCCAGCAGTGAGGGGGGAACAGATACGCAGTATTTT. This encodes CASSEGGTDTQYF.